Each of the 23 T cell receptor beta chains below was sequenced from the same sample in a study of T cells expressing NK-cell markers (dated by TCRdb to the early 2020s). Library preparation used 5' RACE. The sequencing machine was an Illumina HiSeq 2000. TCRdb reprocessed the public reads and reports one entry per CDR3 protein sequence, without DNA. Per the sample table, the count is roughly 450,000 distinct CDR3 sequences. The ten largest clones capture more than 1.4% of the sample. The sequenced material came from blood T cells: a sorted CD56 or NKG2C T cell subset, CD4+ or CD8+ T cells, or bulk PBMC T cells (not recorded which). The receptors derive from a woman aged 50 to 65 in good health. Donor details come from another sample of the same person, matched by shared clones.

The chain uses TRBV5-1 and TRBJ2-7; with no DNA, the TCRdb D assignment of TRBD1 cannot be verified. The CDR3 has 11 amino acids. CDR1 and CDR2 from the germline V gene are SGHRS and YFSETQ. The CDR3 is CASNQGSEQYF. The full variable domain, its missing parts supplied by reference TRBV5-1 and TRBJ2-7, is KAGVTQTPRYLIKTRGQQVTLSCSPISGHRSVSWYQQTPGQGLQFLFEYFSETQRNKGNFPGRFSGRQFSNSRSEMNVSTLELGDSALYLCASNQGSEQYFGPGTRLTVT.

This chain joins TRBV5-8 and TRBJ2-5; the D gene TCRdb calls, TRBD1, cannot be checked with no DNA. Germline V lookup: CDR1 SGHTS, CDR2 YDEGEE. The length of the CDR3 is 14 residues. CDR3 region: CASSLQGELETQYF.

The gene calls are TRBV29-1 and TRBJ1-4. This CDR3 comprises 14 residues. Germline V gene lookup returns CDR1 SQVTM and CDR2 ANQGSEA. CDR3: CSVEGFGSNEKLFF.

The rearrangement links TRBV5-1 to TRBJ2-2; TCRdb designates TRBD2, a call that cannot be tested without DNA. Germline assignment: CDR1 SGHRS and CDR2 YFSETQ. CDR3 length: 15 residues. This CDR3 is CASSLVAVNTGELFF.

The chain couples TRBV4-2 to TRBJ2-2; TCRdb's D gene call, TRBD2, goes unchecked for lack of DNA. Per the germline V gene, CDR1 is LGHNA and CDR2 is YNFKEQ. CDR3 length: 14 residues. The CDR3 is CASSGLGYTGELFF.

This chain joins TRBV6-6 and TRBJ2-1; the D gene TCRdb calls, TRBD1, cannot be checked with no DNA. This CDR3 has 15 amino acids. CDR1 is MNHNY, CDR2 SVGAGI, per germline (reference sequence). The CDR3 sequence is CASSLLRTDYNEQFF.

The genes are TRBV2 and TRBJ2-5; TCRdb indicates TRBD1, and absent DNA this call remains unverified. Germline loops: CDR1 SNHLY, CDR2 FYNNEI. The CDR3 runs to 12 residues. CDR3 protein: CASQGLQETQYF.

This rearrangement joins TRBV9 to TRBJ2-1; with no DNA, the TCRdb D assignment of TRBD2 cannot be verified. The germline CDR1 and CDR2 sequences are SGDLS and YYNGEE. The CDR3 is 14 amino acids. This CDR3 is CASSESSQYNEQFF.

The chain recombines TRBV7-2 with TRBJ1-1; lacking DNA, the TRBD1 call made by TCRdb goes unchecked. The germline CDR1 and CDR2 sequences are SGHTA and FQGNSA. This CDR3 has 15 amino acids. The chain's CDR3 is CASSLGTGGRTEAFF. The full variable domain, rest sourced from reference TRBV7-2 and TRBJ1-1, is GAGVSQSPSNKVTEKGKDVELRCDPISGHTALYWYRQSLGQGLEFLIYFQGNSAPDKSGLPSDRFSAERTGGSVSTLTIQRTQQEDSAVYLCASSLGTGGRTEAFFGQGTRLTVV.

The genes are TRBV20-1 and TRBJ2-6. The CDR3 is 16 residues long. Germline V gene sequence: CDR1 DFQATT, CDR2 SNEGSKA (reference sequence). This chain's CDR3 is CRAVGRTYTGANVLTF.

The chain links TRBV19 to TRBJ2-1; the TCRdb D gene call, TRBD1, has no DNA to confirm it. CDR3 length: 15 amino acids. Germline CDR1 and CDR2: LNHDA and SQIVND (reference sequence). The CDR3 region is CASSIWGAGDNEQFF.

This rearrangement joins TRBV3-1 to TRBJ1-5; TCRdb gives TRBD1 as the D gene, but with no DNA this cannot be confirmed. Germline V gives CDR1 LGHDT, CDR2 YNNKEL (reference sequence). There are 15 residues in the CDR3. CDR3 residues: CASSQDSGVGQPQHF. Complete variable domain (other parts from reference TRBV3-1 and TRBJ1-5): DTAVSQTPKYLVTQMGNDKSIKCEQNLGHDTMYWYKQDSKKFLKIMFSYNNKELIINETVPNRFSPKSPDKAHLNLHINSLELGDSAVYFCASSQDSGVGQPQHFGDGTRLSIL.

The chain links TRBV25-1 to TRBJ2-3; TCRdb outputs TRBD2, but without DNA this stays unchecked. In germline, CDR1 is MGHDK, CDR2 SYGVNS. The CDR3 spans 17 residues. CDR3 protein: CASSEYGSGIGTDTQYF.

This chain's CDR3 is CASSPPRRFRLNTEAFF. The genes are TRBV7-2 and TRBJ1-1; TCRdb's D gene call, TRBD1, goes unchecked for lack of DNA. The CDR3 runs to 17 residues. Germline lookup yields CDR1 SGHTA and CDR2 FQGNSA.

The chain carries TRBV11-2 and TRBJ2-5; the TCRdb D gene call, TRBD1, has no DNA to confirm it. Germline assignment: CDR1 SGHAT and CDR2 FQNNGV. CDR3 length: 16 residues. The CDR3 region is CASSFGQGSYQETQYF.

This chain uses TRBV6-6 with TRBJ2-1. The CDR3 has 11 residues. The V gene's germline CDR1 is MNHNY and CDR2 SVGAGI (reference sequence). CDR3 in amino acids: CASSYSTVQFF.

This chain uses TRBV4-1 with TRBJ2-5; TCRdb's D call of TRBD1 is untestable without DNA. In germline, CDR1 is MGHRA, CDR2 YSYEKL. This CDR3 has 13 amino acids. CDR3 loop: CASSQTGQETQYF.

V and J are TRBV5-8 and TRBJ2-4. The CDR3 consists of 13 residues. Germline V gives CDR1 SGHTS, CDR2 YDEGEE. CDR3 amino acids: CASREHGVYIQYF.

The chain combines TRBV19 with TRBJ1-1; TCRdb's D gene call, TRBD1, goes unchecked for lack of DNA. CDR1 LNHDA and CDR2 SQIVND come from the germline V gene (reference sequence). This CDR3 has 13 residues. CDR3 protein: CASSPQYRGKAFF.

V usage is TRBV4-1 and J usage is TRBJ2-5; TCRdb's D call of TRBD1 is untestable without DNA. This CDR3 spans 15 amino acids. Germline V gives CDR1 MGHRA, CDR2 YSYEKL. The CDR3 protein is CASSSPGTRQETQYF.

This chain uses TRBV20-1 with TRBJ2-7; without DNA, the TCRdb call of TRBD2 cannot be checked. This CDR3 is 14 amino acids long. Germline loops: CDR1 DFQATT, CDR2 SNEGSKA (reference sequence). CDR3 sequence: CSARGLAGAGEQYF.

The chain employs TRBV4-2 and TRBJ2-2; the D call of TRBD2 rests on TCRdb alone, since no DNA is present to check it. The CDR3 consists of 17 residues. Germline V lookup: CDR1 LGHNA, CDR2 YNFKEQ. The chain's CDR3 is CASSRVAGGSGTGELFF.

The chain recombines TRBV5-6 with TRBJ2-2; no DNA is available, so the TRBD2 call from TCRdb remains unchecked. The CDR3 is made up of 13 amino acids. CDR1 and CDR2 from the germline V gene are SGHDT and YYEEEE. The CDR3: CASSRGQAPELFF.